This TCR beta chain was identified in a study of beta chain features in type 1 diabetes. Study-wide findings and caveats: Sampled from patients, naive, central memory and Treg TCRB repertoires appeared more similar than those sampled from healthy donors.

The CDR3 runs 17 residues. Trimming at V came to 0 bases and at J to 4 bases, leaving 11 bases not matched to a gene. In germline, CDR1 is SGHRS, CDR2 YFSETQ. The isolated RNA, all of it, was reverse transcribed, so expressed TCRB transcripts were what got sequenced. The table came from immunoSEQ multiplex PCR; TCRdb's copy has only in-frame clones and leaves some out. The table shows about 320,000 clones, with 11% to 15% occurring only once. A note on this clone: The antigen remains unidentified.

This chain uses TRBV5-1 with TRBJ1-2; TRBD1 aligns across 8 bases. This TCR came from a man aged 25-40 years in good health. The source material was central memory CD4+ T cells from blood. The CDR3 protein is CASSLATDRGGFYGYTF. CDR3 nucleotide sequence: TGCGCCAGCAGCTTGGCTACCGACAGGGGAGGTTTCTATGGCTACACCTTC. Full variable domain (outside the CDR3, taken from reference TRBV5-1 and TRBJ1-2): KAGVTQTPRYLIKTRGQQVTLSCSPISGHRSVSWYQQTPGQGLQFLFEYFSETQRNKGNFPGRFSGRQFSNSRSEMNVSTLELGDSALYLCASSLATDRGGFYGYTFGSGTRLTVV.